The sequence of this T cell receptor (beta chain) was determined in a study of lung T cells in sarcoidosis with Löfgren's syndrome. TCRdb re-derived calls from the reads in MiXCR, one entry per CDR3 protein. The sample shows approximately 1,100 distinct CDR3 sequences, approximately 27% of them seen only once. Whole-study findings and limits: TRAV12-1 and TRBV2 were reportedly most expanded in Löfgren's patients.

Relative to its sample, this clonotype is large. Its specificity is not known. Per the germline V gene, CDR1 is SQVTM and CDR2 is ANQGSEA. The J segment lost 4 bases and the V segment lost 3 bases, leaving 10 bases of the junction unmatched. The CDR3 is 15 residues long. The receptor was derived from a human donor with sarcoidosis (Löfgren's syndrome or another form), or a control subject (not recorded which). The gene calls are TRBV29-1 and TRBJ1-1, with 8 bases that match TRBD1. Specimen: CD4+ T cells from bronchoalveolar lavage. CDR3 region: CSVEGTGGGGTEAFF. In DNA form, the CDR3 reads TGCAGCGTTGAGGGGACAGGAGGTGGTGGCACTGAAGCTTTCTTT.